A single sample is the source of the 6 T cell receptor beta chains below, sequenced in a study of control samples from healthy donors and cancer patients. Using immunoSEQ multiplex PCR, the repertoire was profiled, and TCRdb retains in-frame clones only, with some absent. The sample shows some 150,000 clones, just over 95% of them seen only once. The sequenced sample was blood. The receptors originated from a woman in her 30s in good health.

This sequence joins TRBV9 and TRBJ2-4, with 7 nucleotides matching TRBD2. V gave up 3 bases and J gave up 8 bases; unmatched junction bases: 8. The CDR3 contains 14 residues. Germline V gene sequence: CDR1 SGDLS, CDR2 YYNGEE. The chain's CDR3 is CASSDRTSGDIQYF. Written as DNA, the CDR3 is TGTGCCAGCAGCGATCGGACTAGTGGGGACATTCAGTACTTC.

The chain carries TRBV7-9 and TRBJ2-5, with D possibly being TRBD1 (6 bases). The germline V and J ends were trimmed by 5 bases and 1 base, with 11 bases remaining between them. Germline lookup yields CDR1 SEHNR and CDR2 FQNEAQ (reference sequence). The CDR3 is 14 residues long. CDR3 protein: CASSPWGPQETQYF. The DNA of the CDR3 is TGTGCCAGCAGCCCGTGGGGGCCCCAAGAGACCCAGTACTTC.

The chain is built from TRBV24-1 and TRBJ1-5; the D is unclear. Trimming removed 6 bases from V and 0 bases from J, with 17 bases in between. Germline V lookup: CDR1 KGHDR, CDR2 SFDVKD. This CDR3 contains 17 residues. The CDR3 DNA sequence: TGTGCCACCAGTCGGGTACGGGTATCTAATAGCAATCAGCCCCAGCATTTT. This translates into CATSRVRVSNSNQPQHF.

The J gene is TRBJ2-2, the V gene TRBV6-5, with D perhaps assigned TRBD1 or TRBD2 (5 bases each). Between the trimmed V and J ends, which lost 11 bases and 0 bases, there was a span of 13 bases. Germline CDR1 and CDR2: MNHEY and SVGAGI. The length of the CDR3 is 14 residues. The CDR3 nucleotides read TGTGCCGGCCCGGGACCAGCGAACACCGGGGAGCTGTTTTTT. Translated, it gives CAGPGPANTGELFF.

V is TRBV7-6 and J is TRBJ2-3; D may be TRBD1 (6 bases). The V end was cut by 3 bases, the J end by 2 bases, with 12 bases between. The germline CDR1 and CDR2 sequences are SGHVS and FNYEAQ. The CDR3 extends over 15 amino acids. The CDR3 bases are TGTGCCAGCAGCTTGGGGCAGGGGACCACAGATACGCAGTATTTT. It specifies CASSLGQGTTDTQYF.

In nucleotides, the CDR3 is TGTGCCAGCTCACCGGCGACAGGGATCTCCTACAATGAGCAGTTCTTC. Translation gives CASSPATGISYNEQFF. The chain employs TRBV18 and TRBJ2-1; 7 bases line up with TRBD1. CDR3 length: 16 amino acids. The germline gives CDR1 KGHSH, CDR2 LQKENI. The V segment lost 3 bases and the J segment 0 bases; nucleotides outside the gene matches: 5.